Listed here are 2 T cell receptor beta chains from one sample, sequenced in a study of blood T cell repertoires in COVID-19. The table came from immunoSEQ multiplex PCR; TCRdb's copy has only in-frame clones and leaves some out. The sample has about 360,000 clones; 80% to 90% are singletons. The sequenced sample consisted of peripheral blood. Receptors were obtained from a woman aged 60 to 75 with COVID-19, enrolled during active disease.

The count of this clone is one. V gene TRBV5-1 combines with J gene TRBJ2-2, with 10 bases fitting TRBD1. J gave up 6 bases and V 5 bases, and 13 bases lay outside the gene matches. The CDR3 is 17 amino acids. CDR1 is SGHRS, CDR2 YFSETQ, per germline. DNA of the CDR3: TGCGCCAGCAGTCCTACTCCGGGACAGGGGACCCCCGGGGAGCTGTTTTTT. Amino acids: CASSPTPGQGTPGELFF.

The chain joins TRBV30 to TRBJ1-3; D remains ambiguous. With 2 bases removed from V and 12 bases from J, the gap between germline ends came to 11 bases. Germline lookup yields CDR1 GTSNPN and CDR2 SVGIG (reference sequence). This CDR3 contains 11 residues. The CDR3 here is CAWSNLGRIYF. DNA for the CDR3: TGTGCCTGGAGTAACTTGGGCCGCATATATTTT.